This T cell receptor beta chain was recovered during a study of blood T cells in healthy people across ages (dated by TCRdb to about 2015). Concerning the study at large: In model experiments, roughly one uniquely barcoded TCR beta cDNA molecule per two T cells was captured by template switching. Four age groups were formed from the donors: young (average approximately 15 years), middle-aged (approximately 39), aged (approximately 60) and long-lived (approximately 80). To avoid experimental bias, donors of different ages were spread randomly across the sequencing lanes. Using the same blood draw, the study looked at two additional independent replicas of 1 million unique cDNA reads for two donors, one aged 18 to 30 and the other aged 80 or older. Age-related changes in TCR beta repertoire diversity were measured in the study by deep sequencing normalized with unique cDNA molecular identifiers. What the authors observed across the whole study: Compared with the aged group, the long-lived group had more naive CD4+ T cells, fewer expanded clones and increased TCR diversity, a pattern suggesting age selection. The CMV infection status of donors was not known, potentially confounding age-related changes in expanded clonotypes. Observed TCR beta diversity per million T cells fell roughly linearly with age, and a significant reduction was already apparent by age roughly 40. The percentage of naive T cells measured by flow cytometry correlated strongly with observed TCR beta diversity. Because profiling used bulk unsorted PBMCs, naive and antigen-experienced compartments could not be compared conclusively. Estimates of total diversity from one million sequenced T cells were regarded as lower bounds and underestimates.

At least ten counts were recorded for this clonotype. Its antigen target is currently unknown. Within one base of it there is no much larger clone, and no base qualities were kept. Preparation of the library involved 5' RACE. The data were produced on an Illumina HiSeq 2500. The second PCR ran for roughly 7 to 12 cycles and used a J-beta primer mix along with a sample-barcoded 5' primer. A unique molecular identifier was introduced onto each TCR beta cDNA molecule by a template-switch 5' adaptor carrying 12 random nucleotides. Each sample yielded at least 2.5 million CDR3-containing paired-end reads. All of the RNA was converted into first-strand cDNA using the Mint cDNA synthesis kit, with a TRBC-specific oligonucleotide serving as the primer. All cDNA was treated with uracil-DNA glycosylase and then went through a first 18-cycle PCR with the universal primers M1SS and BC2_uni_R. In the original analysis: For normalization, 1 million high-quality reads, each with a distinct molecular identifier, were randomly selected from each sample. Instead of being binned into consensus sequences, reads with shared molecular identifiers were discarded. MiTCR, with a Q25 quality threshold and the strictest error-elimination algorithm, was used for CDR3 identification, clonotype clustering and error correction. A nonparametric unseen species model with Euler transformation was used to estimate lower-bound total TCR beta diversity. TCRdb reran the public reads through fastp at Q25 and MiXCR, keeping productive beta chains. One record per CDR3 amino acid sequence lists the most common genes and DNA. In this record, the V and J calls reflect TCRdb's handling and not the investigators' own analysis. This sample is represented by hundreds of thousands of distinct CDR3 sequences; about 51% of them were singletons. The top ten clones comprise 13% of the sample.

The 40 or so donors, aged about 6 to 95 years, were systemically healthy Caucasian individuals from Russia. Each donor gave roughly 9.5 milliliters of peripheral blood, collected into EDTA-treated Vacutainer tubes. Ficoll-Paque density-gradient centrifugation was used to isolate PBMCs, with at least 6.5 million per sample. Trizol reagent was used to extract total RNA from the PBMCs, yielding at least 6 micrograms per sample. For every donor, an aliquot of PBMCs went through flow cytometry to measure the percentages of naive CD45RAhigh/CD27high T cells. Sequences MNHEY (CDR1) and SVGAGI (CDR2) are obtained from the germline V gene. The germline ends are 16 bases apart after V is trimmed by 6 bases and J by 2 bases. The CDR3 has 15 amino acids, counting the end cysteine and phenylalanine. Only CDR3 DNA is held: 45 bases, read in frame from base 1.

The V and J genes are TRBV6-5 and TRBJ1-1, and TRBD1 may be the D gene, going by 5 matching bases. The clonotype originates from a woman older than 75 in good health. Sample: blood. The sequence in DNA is TGTGCCAGCAGCTCCAACGACAGATTAAACACTGAAGCTTTCTTT. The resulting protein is CASSSNDRLNTEAFF.